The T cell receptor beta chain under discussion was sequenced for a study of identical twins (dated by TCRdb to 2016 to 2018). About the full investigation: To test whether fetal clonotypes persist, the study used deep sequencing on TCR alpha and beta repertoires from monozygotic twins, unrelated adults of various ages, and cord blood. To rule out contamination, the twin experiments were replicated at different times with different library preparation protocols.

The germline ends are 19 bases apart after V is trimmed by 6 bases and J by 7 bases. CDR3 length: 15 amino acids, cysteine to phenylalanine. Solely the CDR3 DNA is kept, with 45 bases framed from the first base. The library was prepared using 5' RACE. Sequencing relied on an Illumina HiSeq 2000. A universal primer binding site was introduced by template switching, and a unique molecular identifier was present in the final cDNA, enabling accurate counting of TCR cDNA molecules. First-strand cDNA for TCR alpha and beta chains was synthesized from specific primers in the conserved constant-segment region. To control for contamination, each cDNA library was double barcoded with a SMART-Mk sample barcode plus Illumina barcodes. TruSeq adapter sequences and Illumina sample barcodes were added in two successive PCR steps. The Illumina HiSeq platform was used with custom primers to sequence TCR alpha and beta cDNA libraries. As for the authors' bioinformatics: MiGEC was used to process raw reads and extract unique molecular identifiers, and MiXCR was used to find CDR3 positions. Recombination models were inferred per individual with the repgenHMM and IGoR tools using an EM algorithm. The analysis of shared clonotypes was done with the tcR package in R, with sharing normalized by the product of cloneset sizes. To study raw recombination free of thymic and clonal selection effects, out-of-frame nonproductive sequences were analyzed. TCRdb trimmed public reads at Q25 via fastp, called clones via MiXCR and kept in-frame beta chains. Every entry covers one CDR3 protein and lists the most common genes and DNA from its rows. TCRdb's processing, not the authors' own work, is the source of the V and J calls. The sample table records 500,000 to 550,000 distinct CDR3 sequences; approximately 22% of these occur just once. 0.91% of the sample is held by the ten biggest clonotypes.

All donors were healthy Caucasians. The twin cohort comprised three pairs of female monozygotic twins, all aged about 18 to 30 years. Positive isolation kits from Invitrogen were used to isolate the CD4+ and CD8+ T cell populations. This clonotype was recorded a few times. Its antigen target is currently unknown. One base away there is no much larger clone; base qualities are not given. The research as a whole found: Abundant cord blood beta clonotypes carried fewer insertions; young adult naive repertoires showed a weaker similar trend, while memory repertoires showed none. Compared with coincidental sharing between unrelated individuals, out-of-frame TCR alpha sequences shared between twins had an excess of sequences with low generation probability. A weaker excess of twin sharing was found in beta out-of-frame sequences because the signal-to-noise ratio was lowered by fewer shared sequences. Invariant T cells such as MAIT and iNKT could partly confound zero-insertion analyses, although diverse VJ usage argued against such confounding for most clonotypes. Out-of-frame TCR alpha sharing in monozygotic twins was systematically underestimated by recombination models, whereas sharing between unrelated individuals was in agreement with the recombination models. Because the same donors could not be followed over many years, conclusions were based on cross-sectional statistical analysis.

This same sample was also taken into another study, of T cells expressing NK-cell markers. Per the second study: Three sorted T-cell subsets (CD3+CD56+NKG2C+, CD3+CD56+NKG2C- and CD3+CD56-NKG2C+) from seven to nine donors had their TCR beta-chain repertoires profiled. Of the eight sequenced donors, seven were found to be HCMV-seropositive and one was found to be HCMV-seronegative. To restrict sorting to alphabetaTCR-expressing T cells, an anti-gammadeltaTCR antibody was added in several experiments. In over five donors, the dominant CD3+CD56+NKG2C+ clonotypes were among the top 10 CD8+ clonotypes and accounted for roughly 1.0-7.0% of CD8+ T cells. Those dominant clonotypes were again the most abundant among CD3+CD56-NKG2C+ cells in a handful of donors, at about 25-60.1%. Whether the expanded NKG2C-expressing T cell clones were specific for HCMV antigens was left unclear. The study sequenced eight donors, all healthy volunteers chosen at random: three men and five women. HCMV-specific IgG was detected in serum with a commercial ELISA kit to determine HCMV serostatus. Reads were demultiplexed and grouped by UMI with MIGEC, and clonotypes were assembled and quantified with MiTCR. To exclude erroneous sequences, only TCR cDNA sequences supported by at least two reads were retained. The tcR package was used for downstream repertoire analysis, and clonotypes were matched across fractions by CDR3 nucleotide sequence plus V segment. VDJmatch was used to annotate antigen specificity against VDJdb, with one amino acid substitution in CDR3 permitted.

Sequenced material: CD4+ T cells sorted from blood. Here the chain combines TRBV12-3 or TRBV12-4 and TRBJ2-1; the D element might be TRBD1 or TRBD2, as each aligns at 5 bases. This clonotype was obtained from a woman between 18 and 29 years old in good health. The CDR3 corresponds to CASSRRDGSGNEQFF. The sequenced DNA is TGTGCCAGCAGCCGTCGGGACGGGTCTGGGAATGAGCAGTTCTTC.